This TCR beta chain was captured by sequencing in a study of OX40 agonist ivuxolimab in advanced cancers. Looking at the study overall: The patients' treatment was ivuxolimab, an agonistic anti-OX40 (CD134) antibody.

Study-wide points: On average, CD8+ T cells had more expanded clones than CD4+. Clonal expansion in partial responders at 0.1-3.0 mg/kg ranked among the lowest.

With regard to this clone: The antigen is not known.

Sequencing was performed with immunoSEQ multiplex PCR; in TCRdb, only in-frame clones are kept and a portion is missing. In the table there are around 75,000 clones, about 86% of which are singletons. V lost 3 bases to trimming and J lost 4 bases; unmatched junction nucleotides: 11. The CDR3 length is 18 residues. The V gene's germline CDR1 is MNHEY and CDR2 SMNVEV (reference sequence). This receptor was obtained from an adult with an advanced solid tumor such as melanoma, head and neck, liver or kidney cancer. Material: CD4+ or CD8+ T cells sorted from blood, obtained in a trial of the OX40 agonist ivuxolimab. The chain recombines TRBV27 with TRBJ2-2, with 10 bases aligning to TRBD2. The CDR3 spells CASSLTLPGLASTGELFF. The CDR3 DNA is TGTGCCAGCAGTTTGACCCTCCCGGGACTAGCGTCCACCGGGGAGCTGTTTTTT.